Listed below are T cell receptor beta chains from one sample, sequenced in a study of T cell responses to AZD1222 COVID-19 vaccine. TCRdb's table, derived via immunoSEQ multiplex PCR, lists solely in-frame clones and lacks some. The profile covers about 85,000 clones, with approximately 87% appearing a single time and 7% taken by the ten largest. This material consisted of peripheral blood, taken on day 0 of AZD1222 vaccination. These receptors all come from an adult in good health. Each CDR3 is given with its conserved first and last residue. Each record gives: clone size, J gene, V gene, D gene, CDR3 protein. A D gene is named only where the DNA matches it firmly. Expanded clones get a size class; other rows say once, few or many, or leave the size out.

size: -
J: TRBJ2-3
V: TRBV6-1
D: -
CDR3: CASSDRAGLSTDTQYF

size: once
J: TRBJ1-4
V: TRBV28
D: -
CDR3: CASSRTVLNEKLFF

size: once
J: TRBJ2-5
V: TRBV3-1/TRBV3-2
D: TRBD2
CDR3: CASSQGLAGGQETQYF

size: -
J: TRBJ2-2
V: TRBV2
D: TRBD1
CDR3: CASSDRTGRTGELFF

size: -
J: TRBJ1-2
V: TRBV18
D: -
CDR3: CASSPDNRGYTF

size: -
J: TRBJ2-2
V: TRBV29-1
D: TRBD2
CDR3: CSVPPSGTSTGELFF

size: medium-sized
J: TRBJ2-2
V: TRBV5-1
D: TRBD1
CDR3: CASSLPGTGNTGELFF

size: -
J: TRBJ2-2
V: TRBV18
D: TRBD2
CDR3: CASTGRAGTGELFF

size: -
J: TRBJ1-2
V: TRBV19
D: TRBD1
CDR3: CASSTRTGDNYGYTF

size: -
J: TRBJ1-3
V: TRBV28
D: -
CDR3: CASSWGTDGNTIYF

size: few
J: TRBJ1-1
V: TRBV19
D: -
CDR3: CASTTRGGTEAFF

size: -
J: TRBJ1-2
V: TRBV29-1
D: -
CDR3: CSVETGVGGYTF

size: -
J: TRBJ1-5
V: TRBV27
D: TRBD1
CDR3: CASSPTGSQPQHF

size: -
J: TRBJ1-1
V: TRBV18
D: TRBD1
CDR3: CASSPLTGGGGTEAFF

size: -
J: TRBJ2-2
V: TRBV11-2
D: TRBD1
CDR3: CASSFGQAGELFF

size: few
J: TRBJ1-2
V: TRBV11-2
D: -
CDR3: CASSLHHYGYTF

size: -
J: TRBJ2-7
V: TRBV2
D: TRBD2
CDR3: CASSAREGSYEQYF

size: few
J: TRBJ1-5
V: TRBV9
D: -
CDR3: CASSGDHSNQPQHF

size: -
J: TRBJ2-3
V: TRBV5-5
D: TRBD1
CDR3: CASRGGQGKADTQYF

size: -
J: TRBJ2-2
V: TRBV7-6
D: TRBD2
CDR3: CASSLVSFLAGGYTGELFF

size: -
J: TRBJ2-7
V: TRBV7-9
D: TRBD1
CDR3: CASSVTGAFVYEQYF

size: -
J: TRBJ2-2
V: TRBV28
D: -
CDR3: CASSLPAANTGELFF

size: -
J: TRBJ1-3
V: TRBV7-3
D: -
CDR3: CASSPGGVPGNTIYF

size: -
J: TRBJ1-4
V: TRBV10-3
D: TRBD1
CDR3: CAITPGQEDEKLFF

size: -
J: TRBJ1-6
V: TRBV28
D: -
CDR3: CASQGGGSPLHF

size: -
J: TRBJ1-3
V: TRBV7-5
D: -
CDR3: CARSLPWKGRNTIYF

size: -
J: TRBJ2-1
V: TRBV7-2
D: TRBD2
CDR3: CASSPGSVRGSWNNEQFF

size: -
J: TRBJ2-1
V: TRBV7-8
D: TRBD1
CDR3: CASSSPPGQGLRYNEQFF

size: -
J: TRBJ2-1
V: TRBV14
D: TRBD2
CDR3: CASSPGLAGYNEQFF

size: -
J: TRBJ2-3
V: TRBV6-5
D: TRBD2
CDR3: CATRTSGIWDTQYF

size: -
J: TRBJ1-5
V: TRBV2
D: -
CDR3: CASRWVLNQPQHF

size: -
J: TRBJ2-5
V: TRBV4-1
D: -
CDR3: CASSPGIAAETQYF

size: -
J: TRBJ2-1
V: TRBV6-6
D: -
CDR3: CASQPGDGEQFF

size: -
J: TRBJ2-3
V: TRBV27
D: TRBD2
CDR3: CASSSPGSGTFTDTQYF

size: -
J: TRBJ1-1
V: TRBV25-1
D: TRBD1
CDR3: CASSRGRTEAFF

size: -
J: TRBJ1-1
V: TRBV28
D: -
CDR3: CASSLGGTYTEAFF

size: -
J: TRBJ1-1
V: TRBV6-5
D: TRBD1
CDR3: CASSPGTANTEAFF

size: -
J: TRBJ1-3
V: TRBV9
D: -
CDR3: CASSVGMDGNTIYF

size: once
J: TRBJ2-1
V: TRBV5-4
D: -
CDR3: CASSLLPSGEDEQFF

size: -
J: TRBJ2-7
V: TRBV19
D: -
CDR3: CASSISGLSYEQYF

size: -
J: TRBJ2-1
V: TRBV19
D: TRBD2
CDR3: CASRRGGAYNEQFF

size: few
J: TRBJ1-2
V: TRBV19
D: TRBD1
CDR3: CASSMLSTGGGDYTF

size: few
J: TRBJ2-3
V: TRBV2
D: -
CDR3: CASSRDMSDTQYF

size: -
J: TRBJ2-1
V: TRBV7-2
D: TRBD2
CDR3: CASSSGGTSAKRKFF